Following are 28 T cell receptor beta chains from one sample sequenced in a study of blood T cell repertoires in COVID-19. The table came from immunoSEQ multiplex PCR; TCRdb's copy has only in-frame clones and leaves some out. The repertoire holds roughly 77,000 clones, with around 90% as singletons. Sequenced material: peripheral blood. These receptors all stem from a man aged 45-65 years with active COVID-19.

The chain has TRBV5-4 and TRBJ1-6, with TRBD1 identical over 9 bases. V was pared by 4 bases and J by 14 bases, with 10 bases of the junction left unmatched. This CDR3 comprises 14 residues. CDR1 SGHNT and CDR2 YYREEE come from the germline V gene (reference sequence). CDR3 DNA: TGTGCCAGCAGCCCGGACAGGGGAAACCTTGCCCTCCACTTT. Amino acid sequence: CASSPDRGNLALHF.

The chain has TRBV5-1 and TRBJ1-2; 8 bases match TRBD1. This CDR3 contains 14 residues. Germline lookup yields CDR1 SGHRS and CDR2 YFSETQ. J lost 4 bases, V lost 4 bases, and 6 bases had no gene match. In DNA, the CDR3 is TGCGCCAGCAGCCTGGGACAGGCCTTCTATGGCTACACCTTC. Its protein product is CASSLGQAFYGYTF.

The chain carries TRBV7-9 and TRBJ2-7; 7 nucleotides line up with TRBD1. This CDR3 comprises 15 residues. The J segment lost 5 bases and the V segment lost 1 base, leaving 8 bases of the junction unmatched. CDR1 is SEHNR, CDR2 FQNEAQ, per germline (reference sequence). The DNA for the CDR3 is TGTGCCAGCAGCTTAGGGTGGACAGGAAAGAACGAGCAGTACTTC. Its protein is CASSLGWTGKNEQYF.

The chain is built from TRBV28 and TRBJ1-1; D call uncertain. V was clipped by 3 bases and J by 1 base, with 9 bases between them. Germline V gives CDR1 MDHEN, CDR2 SYDVKM. There are 14 residues in the CDR3. CDR3 in DNA: TGTGCCAGCAGTTTGCAGGCACCGAACACTGAAGCTTTCTTT. This encodes CASSLQAPNTEAFF.

In its sample, this clone was seen a few times. V usage is TRBV7-3 and J usage is TRBJ2-2; no definite D call. Deletions cut 5 bases from V and 5 bases from J, with 6 bases between. Germline-derived CDR1 and CDR2 are SGHTA and FQGTGA. This CDR3 is 12 amino acids long. The CDR3 protein is CASSPGTGELFF. DNA of the CDR3: TGTGCCAGCAGCCCCGGGACCGGGGAGCTGTTTTTT.

J is TRBJ2-7 and V is TRBV4-1; D not resolved. The length of the CDR3 is 14 residues. Germline V CDR1 and CDR2: MGHRA, YSYEKL. V lost 3 bases, J lost 1 base, and 10 bases lay in between. DNA for the CDR3: TGCGCCAGCAGCCAGCCCTATAAGTCCTACGAGCAGTACTTC. Amino acid sequence: CASSQPYKSYEQYF.

This rearrangement joins TRBV5-1 to TRBJ2-5, with TRBD1 matching over 10 bases. Losses at the gene ends were 3 bases for V and 4 bases for J; bases not matched to a gene: 12. CDR3 length equals 17 residues. From germline, CDR1 is SGHRS and CDR2 YFSETQ. The CDR3 is CASSSGAGTGVGETQYF. CDR3 bases: TGCGCCAGCAGCTCCGGGGCCGGGACAGGGGTCGGAGAGACCCAGTACTTC.

CDR3 loop: CASESTEYNEQFF. The CDR3 nucleotides read TGTGCCAGTGAGTCGACAGAATACAATGAGCAGTTCTTC. The chain uses TRBV19 and TRBJ2-1, with a weak D call TRBD1 (5 bases). The V and J ends lost 8 bases and 4 bases respectively, with 12 bases between them. Germline loops: CDR1 LNHDA, CDR2 SQIVND (reference sequence). This CDR3 is 13 amino acids long.

This sequence joins TRBV18 and TRBJ1-4, with D perhaps matching TRBD1 (6 bases). The CDR3 spans 14 residues. Germline-derived CDR1 and CDR2 are KGHSH and LQKENI. Deletions cut 2 bases from V and 8 bases from J, with 12 bases between. The CDR3 spells CASSPVQGGEKLFF. CDR3 in DNA: TGTGCCAGCTCACCAGTACAGGGCGGGGAAAAACTGTTTTTT.

The CDR3: CASSPGVRKGLNTEAFF. The CDR3 DNA sequence: TGTGCCAGCAGCCCCGGAGTTAGGAAAGGCTTGAACACTGAAGCTTTCTTT. The chain is built from TRBV7-3 and TRBJ1-1; D is ambiguous. There are 17 residues in the CDR3. The V gene's germline CDR1 is SGHTA and CDR2 FQGTGA. The V end was cut by 5 bases, the J end by 0 bases, with 19 bases between.

This clone was found once. The V gene is TRBV25-1, the J gene TRBJ2-1, with a weak D call TRBD1 (6 bases). The length of the CDR3 is 13 residues. CDR1 and CDR2 (germline): MGHDK, SYGVNS. Trimming pared 2 bases from V and 7 bases from J, leaving 9 bases between. CDR3 sequence reads: CASSERQANEQFF. CDR3 nucleotide sequence: TGTGCCAGCAGTGAACGACAGGCAAATGAGCAGTTCTTC.

CDR3 protein: CASSPSGGGYGYTF. In DNA form, the CDR3 reads TGTGCCAGTAGTCCCTCGGGAGGGGGTTATGGCTACACCTTC. This chain uses TRBV19 with TRBJ1-2; TRBD1 is a possible D gene (6 bases). Trimming took off 5 bases at V and 5 bases at J, with 15 bases between the two ends. From germline, CDR1 is LNHDA and CDR2 SQIVND (reference sequence). CDR3 length: 14 amino acids.

V and J are TRBV24-1 and TRBJ2-5; 9 nucleotides align to TRBD1. The CDR3 loop spans 15 amino acids. The V gene's germline CDR1 is KGHDR and CDR2 SFDVKD. The V gene end was trimmed by 4 bases and the J gene end by 5 bases; junction bases not matched to a gene: 7. CDR3 DNA: TGTGCCACCAGTGACCCCGGGGACAGGGCGGAGACCCAGTACTTC. This codes for CATSDPGDRAETQYF.

J is TRBJ1-3 and V is TRBV28; no definite D call. Trimming removed 5 bases at V and 0 bases at J, with 11 bases between. Germline CDR1 MDHEN, CDR2 SYDVKM. CDR3 length: 15 residues. DNA for the CDR3: TGTGCCAGCAGTCCCATGATGAGCTCTGGAAACACCATATATTTT. This gives the protein CASSPMMSSGNTIYF.

This chain links TRBV5-5 with TRBJ2-7, with TRBD1 as a possible D gene (5 bases). Looked up from germline, CDR1 is SGHKS and CDR2 is YYEKEE (reference sequence). The V end was cut by 2 bases, the J end by 2 bases, with 8 bases between. This CDR3 is 13 amino acids long. The DNA for the CDR3 is TGTGCCAGCAGCTTCGACAGTACCTACGAGCAGTACTTC. This sequence encodes CASSFDSTYEQYF. The full variable domain, with the rest looked up from reference TRBV5-5 and TRBJ2-7, is DAGVTQSPTHLIKTRGQQVTLRCSPISGHKSVSWYQQVLGQGPQFIFQYYEKEERGRGNFPDRFSARQFPNYSSELNVNALLLGDSALYLCASSFDSTYEQYFGPGTRLTVT.

The J gene is TRBJ2-2, the V gene TRBV10-3; a possible D gene is TRBD1 (5 bases). Germline loops: CDR1 ENHRY, CDR2 SYGVKD. The CDR3 consists of 14 residues. V was clipped by 2 bases and J by 5 bases, with 9 bases between them. The CDR3 here is CAISEAGNTGELFF. The CDR3 nucleotides read TGTGCCATCAGTGAGGCAGGGAATACCGGGGAGCTGTTTTTT.

This chain connects TRBV6-5 to TRBJ2-7, with D tentatively TRBD1 (5 bases). The CDR3 is 14 residues long. Germline values: CDR1 MNHEY, CDR2 SVGAGI. The germline V and J ends were trimmed by 11 bases and 3 bases, with 20 bases remaining between them. CDR3 sequence: CAVYDQQVLYEQYF. CDR3 nucleotide sequence: TGTGCCGTATACGATCAACAGGTTCTCTACGAGCAGTACTTC.

This chain uses TRBV28 with TRBJ2-7; 7 bases are a match to TRBD1. From germline, CDR1 is MDHEN and CDR2 SYDVKM. This CDR3 has 17 amino acids. V lost 1 base and J lost 2; bases outside the gene matches: 11. The CDR3 nucleotides read TGTGCCAGCAGTTTATCCGACAGGGTAGTGTTGACCTACGAGCAGTACTTC. Protein sequence: CASSLSDRVVLTYEQYF.

This rearrangement joins TRBV7-7 to TRBJ2-2; D is possibly TRBD1 (5 bases). Germline lookup yields CDR1 SSHAT and CDR2 FNYEAQ (reference sequence). The V and J ends lost 5 bases and 6 bases respectively, with 13 bases between them. There are 14 residues in the CDR3. The CDR3, as DNA: TGTGCCAGCAGCCCCCGCCTACAGGCCGGGGAGCTGTTTTTT. Translated, it gives CASSPRLQAGELFF.

The V and J genes are TRBV7-3 and TRBJ2-6; D is perhaps TRBD1 (6 bases). The CDR3 covers 16 residues. Between the trimmed V and J ends, which lost 5 bases and 0 bases, there was a span of 11 bases. Looked up from germline, CDR1 is SGHTA and CDR2 is FQGTGA. The CDR3 coding sequence is TGTGCCAGCAGCCGAGGGACAAACTCTGGGGCCAACGTCCTGACTTTC. This encodes CASSRGTNSGANVLTF.

This chain links TRBV2 with TRBJ2-2; D gene uncertain. This CDR3 has 14 amino acids. V lost 2 bases, J lost 1 base, and 5 bases lay in between. From germline, CDR1 is SNHLY and CDR2 FYNNEI. CDR3 in amino acids: CASSENGNTGELFF. CDR3 nucleotides: TGTGCCAGCAGTGAAAACGGGAACACCGGGGAGCTGTTTTTT.

The chain combines TRBV19 with TRBJ1-6, with 9 positions matching TRBD1. This CDR3 region has 15 residues. Germline loops: CDR1 LNHDA, CDR2 SQIVND (reference sequence). After removal of 8 bases from V and 7 bases from J, the junction contained 9 bases not matched to a gene. The CDR3 is CASSPGQGLNSPLHF. CDR3 sequence (DNA): TGTGCCAGTTCTCCGGGACAGGGCTTGAATTCACCCCTCCACTTT.

V and J are TRBV7-2 and TRBJ2-7; 7 bases line up with TRBD1. Germline assignment: CDR1 SGHTA and CDR2 FQGNSA. This CDR3 has 15 amino acids. Trimming removed 5 bases from V and 7 bases from J; junction bases left unmatched: 14. In nucleotides, the CDR3 is TGTGCCAGCAGCCCAATGGGACAGTCCCTAGAGGAGCAGTACTTC. It translates to CASSPMGQSLEEQYF.

The rearrangement joins TRBV12-5 to TRBJ2-5; D is undetermined. The germline V gene encodes CDR1 LGHNT and CDR2 FRNRAP. Deletions cut 0 bases from V and 4 bases from J, with 12 bases between. There are 15 residues in the CDR3. The chain's CDR3 is CASGLVPLSGETQYF. CDR3 in DNA: TGTGCTAGTGGTTTGGTACCATTATCGGGAGAGACCCAGTACTTC.

The V and J genes are TRBV28 and TRBJ2-7; the match to TRBD1 covers 10 bases. CDR3 length equals 15 residues. In germline, CDR1 is MDHEN, CDR2 SYDVKM. V lost 7 bases and J lost 3; bases outside the gene matches: 9. The CDR3 is CASKLPGTGVYEQYF. The CDR3 nucleotides are TGTGCCAGCAAACTCCCCGGGACAGGGGTCTACGAGCAGTACTTC.

A single count supports this clone. The rearrangement joins TRBV28 to TRBJ2-5; 15 bases are shared with TRBD2. The CDR3 contains 19 residues. V gave up 3 bases and J gave up 5 bases; unmatched junction bases: 13. Germline CDR1 and CDR2: MDHEN and SYDVKM. CDR3 bases: TGTGCCAGCAGTTTGCCCCTCCGGACTAGCGGGAGGGCCCGGGAGACCCAGTACTTC. It translates to CASSLPLRTSGRARETQYF.

The gene calls are TRBV9 and TRBJ1-6, with D possibly being TRBD1 (5 bases). V dropped 3 bases and J dropped 7 bases, with 23 bases sitting between them. Germline CDR1 is SGDLS and CDR2 is YYNGEE. The CDR3 extends over 18 amino acids. DNA of the CDR3: TGTGCCAGCAGCGAAACACCTTATTCGACAGCGCCCAATTCACCCCTCCACTTT. This gives the protein CASSETPYSTAPNSPLHF.

This chain links TRBV3-1 (or the pseudogene TRBV3-2) with TRBJ2-1, with a possible D match to TRBD2 (7 bases). The V and J ends lost 0 bases and 6 bases respectively, with 21 bases between them. Germline lookup yields CDR1 LGHDT and CDR2 YNNKEL (reference sequence). The CDR3 runs to 18 residues. This CDR3 reads CASSQEGGGRLKGNEQFF. The DNA of the CDR3 is TGTGCCAGCAGCCAAGAGGGGGGCGGGAGACTGAAAGGCAATGAGCAGTTCTTC.